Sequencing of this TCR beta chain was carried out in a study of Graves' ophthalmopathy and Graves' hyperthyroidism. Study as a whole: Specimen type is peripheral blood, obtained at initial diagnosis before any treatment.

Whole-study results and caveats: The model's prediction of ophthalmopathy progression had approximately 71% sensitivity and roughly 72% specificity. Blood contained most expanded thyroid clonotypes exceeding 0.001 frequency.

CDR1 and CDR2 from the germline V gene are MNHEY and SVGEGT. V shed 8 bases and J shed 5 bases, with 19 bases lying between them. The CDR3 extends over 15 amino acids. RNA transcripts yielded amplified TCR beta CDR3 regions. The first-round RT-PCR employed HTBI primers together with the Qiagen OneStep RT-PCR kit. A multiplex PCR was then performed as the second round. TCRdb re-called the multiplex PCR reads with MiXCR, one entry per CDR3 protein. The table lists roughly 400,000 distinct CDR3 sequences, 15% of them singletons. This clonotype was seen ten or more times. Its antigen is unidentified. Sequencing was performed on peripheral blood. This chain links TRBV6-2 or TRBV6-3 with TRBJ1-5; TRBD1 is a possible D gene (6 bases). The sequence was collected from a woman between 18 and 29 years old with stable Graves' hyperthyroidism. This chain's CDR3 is CASLAGDTSYQPQHF. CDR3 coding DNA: TGTGCCAGCTTGGCCGGGGACACTTCCTATCAGCCCCAGCATTTT.